This T cell receptor beta chain appears in the sequencing data of a study of CD8 T cells in ankylosing spondylitis. The study, taken as a whole, reports: Earlier reports found some motif variants in synovial fluid and blood in reactive arthritis. A TCR beta motif of fewer than 10 highly homologous variants seemed to mark ankylosing spondylitis blood.

Germline values: CDR1 SGHAT, CDR2 FQNNGV. The CDR3 is made up of 15 amino acids. V was shortened by 0 bases and J by 3 bases, with 9 bases between the two germline ends. One entry per CDR3 protein results from TCRdb running MiXCR on the 5' RACE reads. The table has approximately 540,000 distinct CDR3 sequences, roughly 13% seen once. This clonotype was picked up a small number of times. The target antigen is unknown. This receptor was identified in a male donor with ankylosing spondylitis. Input material: blood, either unsorted or a sorted T cell fraction (not recorded which). The chain links TRBV11-2 to TRBJ1-5, with D hard to call. The CDR3 region is CASSLDPQVNQPQHF. Written as DNA, the CDR3 is TGTGCCAGCAGCTTAGATCCCCAAGTCAATCAGCCCCAGCATTTT.